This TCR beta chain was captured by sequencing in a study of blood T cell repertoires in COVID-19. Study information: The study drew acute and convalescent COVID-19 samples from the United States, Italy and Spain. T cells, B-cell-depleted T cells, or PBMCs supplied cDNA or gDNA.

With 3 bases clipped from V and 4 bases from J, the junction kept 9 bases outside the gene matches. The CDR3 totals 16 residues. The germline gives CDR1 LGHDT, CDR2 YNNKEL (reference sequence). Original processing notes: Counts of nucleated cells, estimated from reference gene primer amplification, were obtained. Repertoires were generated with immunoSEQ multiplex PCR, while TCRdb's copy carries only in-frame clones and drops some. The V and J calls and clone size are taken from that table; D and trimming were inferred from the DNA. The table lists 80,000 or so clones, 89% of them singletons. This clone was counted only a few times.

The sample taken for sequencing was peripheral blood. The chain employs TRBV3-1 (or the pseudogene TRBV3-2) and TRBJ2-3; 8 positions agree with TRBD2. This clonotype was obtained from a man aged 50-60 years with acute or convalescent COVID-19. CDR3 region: CASSHPGLGRADTQYF. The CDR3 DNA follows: TGTGCCAGCAGCCATCCGGGGCTCGGGAGGGCAGATACGCAGTATTTT.